A single sample is the source of the 4 T cell receptor beta chains below, sequenced in a study of shared clonotypes between healthy human individuals. Assay: immunoSEQ multiplex PCR; the TCRdb copy retains only in-frame clones and omits some. The repertoire holds a few million clones, about 92% seen once, with 0.39% in the top ten. Material: naive CD4+ T cells from PBMCs. Subset given: CD45RA+ positively selected. These receptors all come from a man between 18 and 35 years old in good health. Some clones in this sample may be carry-over from other donors' samples.

This clone was seen just once. The chain links TRBV27 to TRBJ2-7, with TRBD2 matching over 9 bases. After removal of 7 bases from V and 2 bases from J, the junction contained 12 bases not matched to a gene. The CDR3 length is 16 residues. Germline assignment: CDR1 MNHEY and CDR2 SMNVEV (reference sequence). In DNA, the CDR3 is TGTGCCAGCACCCCTTTTAGCGGGAGTCCCCCCTACGAGCAGTACTTC. It is translated as CASTPFSGSPPYEQYF.

The V call is TRBV10-1, the J call TRBJ2-2, with a possible D match to TRBD1 (5 bases). Germline V lookup: CDR1 WNHNN, CDR2 SYGVQD (reference sequence). The germline V and J ends were trimmed by 3 bases and 7 bases, with 9 bases remaining between them. The CDR3 runs to 13 residues. DNA of the CDR3: TGCGCCAGCAGTGACAGGGCCGTCGGGGAGCTGTTTTTT. It specifies CASSDRAVGELFF.

This clone was found once. The V and J genes are TRBV6-6 and TRBJ1-3; TRBD1 might be the D (5 bases). The V gene lost 10 bases and the J gene lost 0 bases, with 10 bases spanning the gap. There are 13 residues in the CDR3. The germline CDR1 and CDR2 sequences are MNHNY and SVGAGI (reference sequence). The CDR3 is CATTGGSGNTIYF. DNA for the CDR3: TGTGCCACCACCGGGGGCTCTGGAAACACCATATATTTT.

This sequence joins TRBV4-1 and TRBJ2-1, with TRBD2 matching 7 bases. The germline CDR1 and CDR2 sequences are MGHRA and YSYEKL. CDR3 length: 16 amino acids. The V segment lost 4 bases and the J segment 3 bases; nucleotides outside the gene matches: 9. The CDR3 DNA is TGCGCCAGCAGCCGGGCAGATGAGCGGGACTACAATGAGCAGTTCTTC. Its protein is CASSRADERDYNEQFF.